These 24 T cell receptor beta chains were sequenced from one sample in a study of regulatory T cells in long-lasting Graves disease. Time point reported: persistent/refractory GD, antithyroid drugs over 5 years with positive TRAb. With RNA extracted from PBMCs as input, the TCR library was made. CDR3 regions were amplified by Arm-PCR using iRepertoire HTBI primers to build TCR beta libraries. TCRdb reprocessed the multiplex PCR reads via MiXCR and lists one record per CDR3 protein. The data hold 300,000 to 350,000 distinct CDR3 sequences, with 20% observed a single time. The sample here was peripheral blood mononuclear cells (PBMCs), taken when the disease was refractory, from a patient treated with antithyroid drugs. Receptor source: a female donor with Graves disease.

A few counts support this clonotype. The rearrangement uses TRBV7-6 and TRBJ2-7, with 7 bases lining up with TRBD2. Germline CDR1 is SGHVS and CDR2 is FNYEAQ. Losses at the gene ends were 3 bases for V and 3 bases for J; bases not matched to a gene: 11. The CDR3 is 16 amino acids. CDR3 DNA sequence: TGTGCCAGCAGCTTTCGAGGGGACTACCCGAACTACGAGCAGTACTTC. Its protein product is CASSFRGDYPNYEQYF.

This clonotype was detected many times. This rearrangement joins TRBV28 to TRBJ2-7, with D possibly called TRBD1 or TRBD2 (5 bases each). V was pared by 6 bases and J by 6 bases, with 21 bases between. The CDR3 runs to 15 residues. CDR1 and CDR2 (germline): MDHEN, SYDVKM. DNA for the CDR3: TGTGCCAGCAGCCCTGAGGGTCAACCTAGGGGCGAGCAGTACTTC. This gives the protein CASSPEGQPRGEQYF.

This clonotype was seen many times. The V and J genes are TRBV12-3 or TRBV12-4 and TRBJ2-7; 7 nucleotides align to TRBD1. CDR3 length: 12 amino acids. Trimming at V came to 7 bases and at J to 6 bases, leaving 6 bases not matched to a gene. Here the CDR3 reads CASNLAGGEQYF. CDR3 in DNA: TGTGCCAGCAACCTTGCAGGGGGCGAGCAGTACTTC.

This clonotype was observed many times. Here the CDR3 reads CASSLGNEQYF. DNA of the CDR3: TGTGCCAGCAGCCTAGGGAACGAGCAGTACTTC. The V call is TRBV12-3 or TRBV12-4, the J call TRBJ2-7; D gene unclear. The CDR3 extends over 11 amino acids. V was pared by 6 bases and J by 5 bases, with 8 bases between.

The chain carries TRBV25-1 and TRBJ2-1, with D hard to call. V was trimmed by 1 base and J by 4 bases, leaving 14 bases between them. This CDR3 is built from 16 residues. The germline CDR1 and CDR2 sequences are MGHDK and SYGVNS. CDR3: CASSEFDTLIYNEQFF. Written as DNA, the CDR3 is TGTGCCAGCAGTGAATTCGACACACTTATTTACAATGAGCAGTTCTTC.

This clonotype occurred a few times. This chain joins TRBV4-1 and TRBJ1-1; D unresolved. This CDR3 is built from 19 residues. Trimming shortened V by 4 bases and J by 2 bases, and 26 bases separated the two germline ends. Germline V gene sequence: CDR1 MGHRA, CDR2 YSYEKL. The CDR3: CASSPHAYPDGTINTEAFF. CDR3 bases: TGCGCCAGCAGCCCGCACGCTTACCCCGACGGAACAATTAACACTGAAGCTTTCTTT.

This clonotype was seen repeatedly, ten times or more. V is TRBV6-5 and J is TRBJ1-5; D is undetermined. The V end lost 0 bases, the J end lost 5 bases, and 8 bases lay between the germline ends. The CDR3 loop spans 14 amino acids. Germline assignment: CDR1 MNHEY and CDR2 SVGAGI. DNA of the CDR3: TGTGCCAGCAGTTACTCGATAGGGCATCAGCCCCAGCATTTT. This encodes CASSYSIGHQPQHF.

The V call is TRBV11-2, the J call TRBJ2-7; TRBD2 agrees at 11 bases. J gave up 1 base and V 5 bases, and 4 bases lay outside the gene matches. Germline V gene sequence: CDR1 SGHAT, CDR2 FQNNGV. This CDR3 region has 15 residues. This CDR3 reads CASSRTSGPSYEQYF. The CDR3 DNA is TGTGCCAGCAGCCGGACTAGCGGGCCATCCTACGAGCAGTACTTC.

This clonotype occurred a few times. Here the CDR3 reads CSAWGSTQETQYF. The CDR3 region has the DNA TGCAGTGCCTGGGGGTCGACTCAAGAGACCCAGTACTTC. The gene calls are TRBV20-1 and TRBJ2-5, with D perhaps assigned TRBD1 or TRBD2 (5 bases each). V was trimmed by 6 bases and J by 2 bases, leaving 13 bases between them. Per the germline V gene, CDR1 is DFQATT and CDR2 is SNEGSKA (reference sequence). This CDR3 is built from 13 residues.

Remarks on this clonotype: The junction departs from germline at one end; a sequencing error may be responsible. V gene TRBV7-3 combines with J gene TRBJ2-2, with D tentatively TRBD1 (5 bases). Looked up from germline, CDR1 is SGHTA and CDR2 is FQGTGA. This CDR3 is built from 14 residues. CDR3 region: CGSSFRVETGELFF. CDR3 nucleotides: TGTGGCAGCAGCTTCAGGGTGGAGACCGGGGAGCTGTTTTTT.

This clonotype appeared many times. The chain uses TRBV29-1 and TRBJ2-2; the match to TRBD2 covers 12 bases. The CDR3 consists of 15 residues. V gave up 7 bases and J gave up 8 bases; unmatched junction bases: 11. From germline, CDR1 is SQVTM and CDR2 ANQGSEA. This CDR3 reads CSARGLAGPGGELFF. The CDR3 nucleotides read TGCAGCGCCAGAGGACTAGCGGGGCCAGGGGGGGAGCTGTTTTTT.

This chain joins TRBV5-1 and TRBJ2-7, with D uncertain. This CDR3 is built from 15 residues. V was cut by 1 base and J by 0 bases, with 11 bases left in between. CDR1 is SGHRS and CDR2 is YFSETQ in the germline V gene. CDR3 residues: CASSLSPGNSYEQYF. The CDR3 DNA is TGCGCCAGCAGCTTGAGTCCAGGTAACTCCTACGAGCAGTACTTC.

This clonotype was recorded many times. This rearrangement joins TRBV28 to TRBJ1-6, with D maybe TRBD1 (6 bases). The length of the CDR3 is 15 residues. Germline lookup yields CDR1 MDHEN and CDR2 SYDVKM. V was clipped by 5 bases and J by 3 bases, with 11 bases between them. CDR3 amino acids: CASSPQGNYNSPLHF. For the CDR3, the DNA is TGTGCCAGCAGTCCCCAGGGGAACTATAATTCACCCCTCCACTTT.

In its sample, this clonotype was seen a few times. The CDR3 region has the DNA TGCGCCAGCAGCCGGCGGCCCCCGGGACAGGGGTACGAAAAACTGTTTTTT. Translating gives CASSRRPPGQGYEKLFF. The chain has TRBV5-1 and TRBJ1-4; 10 bases are a match to TRBD1. CDR3 length: 17 amino acids. Germline-derived CDR1 and CDR2 are SGHRS and YFSETQ. After removal of 4 bases from V and 8 bases from J, the junction contained 14 bases not matched to a gene.

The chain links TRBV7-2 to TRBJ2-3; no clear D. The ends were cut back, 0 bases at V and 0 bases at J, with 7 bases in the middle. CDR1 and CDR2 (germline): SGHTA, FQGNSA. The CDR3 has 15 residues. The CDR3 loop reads CASSLAAGSTDTQYF. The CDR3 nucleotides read TGTGCCAGCAGCTTAGCAGCAGGTAGCACAGATACGCAGTATTTT. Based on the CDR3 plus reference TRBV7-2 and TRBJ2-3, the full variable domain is GAGVSQSPSNKVTEKGKDVELRCDPISGHTALYWYRQSLGQGLEFLIYFQGNSAPDKSGLPSDRFSAERTGGSVSTLTIQRTQQEDSAVYLCASSLAAGSTDTQYFGPGTRLTVL.

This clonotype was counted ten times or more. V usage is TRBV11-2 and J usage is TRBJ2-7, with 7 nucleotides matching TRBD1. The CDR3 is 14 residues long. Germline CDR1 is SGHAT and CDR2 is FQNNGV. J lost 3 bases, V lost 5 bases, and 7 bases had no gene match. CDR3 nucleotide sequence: TGTGCCAGCAGCCAACCGGGACAGAGCTACGAGCAGTACTTC. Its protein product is CASSQPGQSYEQYF.

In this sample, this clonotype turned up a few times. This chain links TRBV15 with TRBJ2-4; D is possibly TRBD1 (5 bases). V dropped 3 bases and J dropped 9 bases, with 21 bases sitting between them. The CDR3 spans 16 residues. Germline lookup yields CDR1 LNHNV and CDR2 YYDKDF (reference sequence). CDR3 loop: CATSSLGRIPWGIQYF. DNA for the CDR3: TGTGCCACCAGCAGCCTGGGGCGCATACCTTGGGGCATTCAGTACTTC.

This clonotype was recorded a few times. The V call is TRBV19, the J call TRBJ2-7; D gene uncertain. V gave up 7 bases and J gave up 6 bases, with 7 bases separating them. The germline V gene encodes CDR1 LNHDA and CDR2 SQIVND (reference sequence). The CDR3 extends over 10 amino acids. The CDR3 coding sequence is TGTGCCAGTACCCCCACCGAGCAGTACTTC. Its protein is CASTPTEQYF.

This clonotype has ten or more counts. The CDR3 region is CASRMGGGEAFF. DNA for the CDR3: TGTGCCAGCAGAATGGGGGGAGGTGAAGCTTTCTTT. The gene calls are TRBV11-2 and TRBJ1-1; tentative D call: TRBD1 (5 bases). With 6 bases removed from V and 7 bases from J, the gap between germline ends came to 12 bases. This CDR3 region has 12 residues. CDR1 SGHAT and CDR2 FQNNGV come from the germline V gene.

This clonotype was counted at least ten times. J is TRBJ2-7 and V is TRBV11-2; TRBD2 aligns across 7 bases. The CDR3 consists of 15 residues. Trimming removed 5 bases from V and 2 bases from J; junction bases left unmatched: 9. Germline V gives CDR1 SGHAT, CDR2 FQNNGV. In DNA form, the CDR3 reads TGTGCCAGCAGCCCCGGGCCCCGGGGGGCCTACGAGCAGTACTTC. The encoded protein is CASSPGPRGAYEQYF.

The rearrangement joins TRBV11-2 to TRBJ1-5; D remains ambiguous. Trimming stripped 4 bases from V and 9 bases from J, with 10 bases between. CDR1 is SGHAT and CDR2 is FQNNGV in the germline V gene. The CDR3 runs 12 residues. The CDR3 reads CASSSSGGPQHF. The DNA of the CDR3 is TGTGCCAGCAGCTCCTCCGGCGGGCCCCAGCATTTT.

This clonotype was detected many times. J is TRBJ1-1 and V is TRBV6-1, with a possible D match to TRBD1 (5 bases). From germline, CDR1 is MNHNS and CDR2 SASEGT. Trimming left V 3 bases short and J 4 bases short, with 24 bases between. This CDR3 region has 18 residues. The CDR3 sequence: CASSDIRFRGWISTEAFF. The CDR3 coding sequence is TGTGCCAGCAGTGATATTCGTTTTCGGGGGTGGATTTCCACTGAAGCTTTCTTT.

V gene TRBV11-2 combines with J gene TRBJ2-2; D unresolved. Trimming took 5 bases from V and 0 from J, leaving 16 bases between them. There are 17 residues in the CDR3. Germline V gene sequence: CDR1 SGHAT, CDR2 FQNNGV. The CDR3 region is CASSPVGVPANTGELFF. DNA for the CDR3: TGTGCCAGCAGCCCTGTAGGAGTTCCGGCGAACACCGGGGAGCTGTTTTTT.

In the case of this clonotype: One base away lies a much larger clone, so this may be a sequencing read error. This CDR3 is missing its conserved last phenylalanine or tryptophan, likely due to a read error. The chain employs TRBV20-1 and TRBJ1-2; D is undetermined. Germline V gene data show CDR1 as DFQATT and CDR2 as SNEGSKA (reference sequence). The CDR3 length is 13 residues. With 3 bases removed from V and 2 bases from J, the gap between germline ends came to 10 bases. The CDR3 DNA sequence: TGCAGTGCTAGTCACAGCCCCAACTATGGCTACACCCTC. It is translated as CSASHSPNYGYTL.